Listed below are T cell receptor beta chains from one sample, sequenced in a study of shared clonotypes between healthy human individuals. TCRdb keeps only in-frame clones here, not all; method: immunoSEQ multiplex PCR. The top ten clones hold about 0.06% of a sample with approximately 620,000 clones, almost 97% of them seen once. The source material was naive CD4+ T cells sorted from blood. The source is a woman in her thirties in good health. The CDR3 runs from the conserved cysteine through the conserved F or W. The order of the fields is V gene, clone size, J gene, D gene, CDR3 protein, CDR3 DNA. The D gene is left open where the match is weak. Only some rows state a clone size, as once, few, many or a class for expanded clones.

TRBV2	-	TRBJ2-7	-	CASSEAPQGPKLEQYF	TGTGCCAGCAGTGAAGCGCCCCAGGGGCCTAAGTTGGAGCAGTACTTC
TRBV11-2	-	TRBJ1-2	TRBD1	CASSTDRLSGYTF	TGTGCCAGCAGTACGGACAGGTTAAGTGGCTACACCTTC
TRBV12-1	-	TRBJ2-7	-	CASSFPVPAYPYEQYF	TGTGCCAGCAGCTTCCCCGTACCGGCCTACCCCTACGAGCAGTACTTC
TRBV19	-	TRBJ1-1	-	CASRDSGTGNTEAFF	TGTGCCAGTAGGGACTCCGGGACTGGGAACACTGAAGCTTTCTTT
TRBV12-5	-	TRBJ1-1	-	CASGLVLGSGDTEAFF	TGTGCTAGTGGTTTGGTCTTAGGTTCCGGGGACACTGAAGCTTTCTTT
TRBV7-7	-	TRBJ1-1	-	CASSLTVNTEAFF	TGTGCCAGCAGCTTAACGGTGAACACTGAAGCTTTCTTT
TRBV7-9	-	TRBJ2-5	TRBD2	CASSLAGGTQYF	TGTGCCAGCAGCCTAGCGGGAGGGACCCAGTACTTC
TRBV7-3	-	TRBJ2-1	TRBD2	CASSPRTSGSIYNEQFF	TGTGCCAGCAGCCCCAGGACTAGCGGGAGTATCTACAATGAGCAGTTCTTC
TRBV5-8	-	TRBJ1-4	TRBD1	CASSPDRGNEKLFF	TGTGCCAGCAGCCCCGACAGGGGTAATGAAAAACTGTTTTTT
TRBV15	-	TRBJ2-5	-	CATSRDGRAWTMEETQYF	TGTGCCACCAGCAGAGATGGCCGAGCCTGGACCATGGAGGAGACCCAGTACTTC
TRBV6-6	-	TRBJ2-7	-	CVTGQAYEQYF	TGTGTTACTGGGCAGGCCTACGAGCAGTACTTC
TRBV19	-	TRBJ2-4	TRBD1	CASSRGQKNIQYF	TGTGCCAGTAGTAGGGGACAGAAAAACATTCAGTACTTC
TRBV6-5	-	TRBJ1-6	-	CASSYSGGRNSPLHF	TGTGCCAGCAGTTACTCGGGGGGCCGGAATTCACCCCTCCACTTT
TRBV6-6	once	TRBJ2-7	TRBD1	CASSYPWTGLVVEQYF	TGTGCCAGCAGTTACCCTTGGACAGGGCTAGTGGTAGAGCAGTACTTC
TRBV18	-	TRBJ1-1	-	CASSPQGNTEAFF	TGTGCCAGCTCACCACAAGGGAACACTGAAGCTTTCTTT
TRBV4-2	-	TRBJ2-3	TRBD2	CASSQPGLAGADTQYF	TGTGCCAGCAGCCAACCTGGACTAGCGGGAGCAGATACGCAGTATTTT
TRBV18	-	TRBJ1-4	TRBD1	CASSSRQGGVSGEKLFF	TGTGCCAGCTCATCAAGACAGGGGGGGGTCTCGGGAGAAAAACTGTTTTTT
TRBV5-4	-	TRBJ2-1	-	CASSLGAGRYNEQFF	TGTGCCAGCAGCTTAGGCGCAGGAAGATACAATGAGCAGTTCTTC
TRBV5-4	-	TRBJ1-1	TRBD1	CASSWGQENTEAFF	TGTGCCAGCAGTTGGGGACAGGAGAACACTGAAGCTTTCTTT
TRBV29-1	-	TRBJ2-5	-	CSVVDTGETQYF	TGCAGCGTTGTAGACACTGGGGAGACCCAGTACTTC
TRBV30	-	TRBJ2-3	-	CAWTRAGDTQYF	TGTGCCTGGACCCGCGCGGGAGATACGCAGTATTTT
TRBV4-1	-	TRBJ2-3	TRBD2	CASSQDWRGRSTDTQYF	TGCGCCAGCAGCCAAGACTGGCGCGGGAGGTCAACAGATACGCAGTATTTT
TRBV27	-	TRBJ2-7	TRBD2	CASSLSYSGGAYEQYF	TGTGCCAGCAGTTTATCATATAGCGGGGGAGCATACGAGCAGTACTTC
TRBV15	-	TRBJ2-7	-	CATSRVARATVDEQYF	TGTGCCACCAGCAGAGTGGCCCGGGCGACGGTCGACGAGCAGTACTTC
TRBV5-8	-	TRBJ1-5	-	CASSLHVGQTNNQPQHF	TGTGCCAGCAGCTTGCATGTCGGGCAGACTAACAATCAGCCCCAGCATTTT
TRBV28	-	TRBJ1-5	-	CASSFPYSNQPQHF	TGTGCCAGCAGTTTTCCCTATAGCAATCAGCCCCAGCATTTT
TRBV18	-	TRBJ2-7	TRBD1	CASSQDRGWDEQYF	TGTGCCAGCTCACAGGACAGGGGGTGGGACGAGCAGTACTTC
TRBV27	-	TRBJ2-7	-	CASSLGAPQRFNEQYF	TGTGCCAGCAGTTTAGGGGCTCCACAGCGCTTTAACGAGCAGTACTTC
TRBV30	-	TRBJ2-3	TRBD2	CAWSGPTSGTTDTQYF	TGTGCCTGGAGTGGACCCACTAGCGGGACGACAGATACGCAGTATTTT
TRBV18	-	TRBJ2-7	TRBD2	CASSPTSGRHEQYF	TGTGCCAGCTCACCGACTAGCGGGAGGCACGAGCAGTACTTC
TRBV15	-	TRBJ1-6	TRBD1	CATSRDSDNSPLHF	TGTGCCACCAGCCGGGACAGCGATAATTCACCCCTCCACTTT
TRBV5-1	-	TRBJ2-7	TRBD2	CASSPGTSGSARYEQYF	TGCGCCAGCAGCCCGGGGACTAGCGGGAGTGCTCGGTACGAGCAGTACTTC
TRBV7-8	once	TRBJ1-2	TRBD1	CASSPRDSSNYGYTF	TGTGCCAGCAGCCCCCGGGACAGCTCAAACTATGGCTACACCTTC
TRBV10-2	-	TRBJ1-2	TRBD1	CASKMFGQAVSSYTF	TGCGCCAGCAAGATGTTTGGACAGGCTGTTAGCAGCTACACCTTC
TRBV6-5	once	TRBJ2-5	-	CASRAPGAPQTQYF	TGTGCCAGCAGAGCCCCGGGGGCGCCCCAGACCCAGTACTTC
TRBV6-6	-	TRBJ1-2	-	CASSYAGDGYTF	TGTGCCAGCAGTTACGCGGGGGATGGCTACACCTTC
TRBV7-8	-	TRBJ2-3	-	CASSLMGITDTQYF	TGTGCCAGCAGCTTAATGGGGATAACAGATACGCAGTATTTT
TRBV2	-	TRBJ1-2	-	CASRKAGPLRGDTF	TGTGCCAGCAGGAAGGCCGGGCCACTCAGAGGGGACACCTTC
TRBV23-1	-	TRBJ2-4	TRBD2	CASSHLLRLAGVGNIQYF	TGCGCCAGCAGTCATTTACTTAGGCTAGCGGGAGTGGGAAACATTCAGTACTTC
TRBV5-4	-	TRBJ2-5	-	CASSSRQGRGETQYF	TGTGCCAGCAGCTCTCGACAGGGGAGGGGAGAGACCCAGTACTTC